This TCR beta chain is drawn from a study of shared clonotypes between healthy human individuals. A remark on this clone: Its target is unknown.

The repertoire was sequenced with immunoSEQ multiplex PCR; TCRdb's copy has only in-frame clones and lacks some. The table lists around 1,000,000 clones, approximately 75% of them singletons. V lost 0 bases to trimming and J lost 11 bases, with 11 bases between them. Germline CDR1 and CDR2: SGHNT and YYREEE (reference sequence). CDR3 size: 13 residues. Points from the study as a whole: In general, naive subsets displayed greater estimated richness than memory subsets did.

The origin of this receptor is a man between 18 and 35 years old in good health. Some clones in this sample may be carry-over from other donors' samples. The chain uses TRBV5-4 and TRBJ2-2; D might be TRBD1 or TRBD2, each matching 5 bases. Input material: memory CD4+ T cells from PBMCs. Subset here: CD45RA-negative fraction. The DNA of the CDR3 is TGTGCCAGCAGCTTGGGGGGGTTCGGTGAGCTGTTTTTT. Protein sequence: CASSLGGFGELFF.